The 24 T cell receptor beta chains presented below share a single source sample, sequenced in a study of T cells in Graves' hyperthyroidism and ophthalmopathy. Using RNA transcripts as the source, TCR beta CDR3 regions were amplified. RT-PCR in the first round (using the HTBI primer set) targeted the TCR CDR3. TCRdb used MiXCR to reprocess the multiplex PCR reads, holding one entry per CDR3 protein. Of over 650,000 distinct CDR3 sequences listed, about 16% were seen once; the top ten hold around 7.7%. The sequenced material came from blood. The receptors shown here come from a man between 18 and 35 years old with Graves' hyperthyroidism.

This clonotype was seen many times. The genes are TRBV2 and TRBJ2-1; D call uncertain. The CDR3 covers 13 residues. Germline V lookup: CDR1 SNHLY, CDR2 FYNNEI. V was pared by 7 bases and J by 6 bases, with 13 bases between. Written as DNA, the CDR3 is TGTGCCAGCAAGATAGTAGGCCGCAATGAGCAGTTCTTC. This gives the protein CASKIVGRNEQFF.

This clonotype was observed once. The chain employs TRBV5-1 and TRBJ2-5, with D unclear. Per germline, CDR1 SGHRS and CDR2 YFSETQ. Trimming cost V 4 bases and J 1 base, with 14 bases left between them. CDR3 length equals 15 residues. CDR3 in amino acids: CASSVGRRLQETQYF. CDR3 DNA sequence: TGCGCCAGCAGCGTCGGACGGAGACTCCAAGAGACCCAGTACTTC.

In this sample, this clonotype turned up many times. This chain joins TRBV20-1 and TRBJ2-1, with D tentatively TRBD1 (6 bases). The CDR3 spans 14 residues. V was clipped by 5 bases and J by 4 bases, with 15 bases between them. Looked up from germline, CDR1 is DFQATT and CDR2 is SNEGSKA (reference sequence). The CDR3 DNA is TGCAGTGCTCTTAACAGGGTGGGGTACAATGAGCAGTTCTTC. This sequence encodes CSALNRVGYNEQFF.

This clonotype was detected many times. V is TRBV7-9 and J is TRBJ2-3; D may be TRBD2 (6 bases). V dropped 5 bases and J dropped 3 bases, with 15 bases sitting between them. The length of the CDR3 is 15 residues. Germline CDR1 and CDR2: SEHNR and FQNEAQ (reference sequence). This chain's CDR3 is CASSPIGGRTDTQYF. In DNA form, the CDR3 reads TGTGCCAGCAGCCCGATCGGGGGAAGGACAGATACGCAGTATTTT.

This clonotype has only a few counts. The chain combines TRBV6-1 with TRBJ2-3, with no clear D. This CDR3 has 14 amino acids. Germline CDR1 and CDR2: MNHNS and SASEGT. V was pared by 5 bases and J by 4 bases, with 13 bases between. CDR3: CASSPAPGPDTQYF. CDR3 DNA sequence: TGTGCCAGCAGTCCGGCACCTGGACCAGATACGCAGTATTTT.

This clonotype was seen a few times. The chain employs TRBV13 and TRBJ2-1, with 13 bases aligning to TRBD2. CDR1 and CDR2 from the germline V gene are PRHDT and FYEKMQ (reference sequence). The CDR3 totals 15 residues. After removal of 5 bases from V and 9 bases from J, the junction contained 7 bases not matched to a gene. The CDR3 region is CASSQGTSGIGEQFF. The CDR3 DNA follows: TGTGCCAGCAGCCAGGGGACTAGCGGGATTGGTGAGCAGTTCTTC.

This clonotype was observed at least ten times. The chain recombines TRBV11-2 with TRBJ2-2; 10 bases are a match to TRBD1. The V gene's germline CDR1 is SGHAT and CDR2 FQNNGV. This CDR3 region has 16 residues. Trimming took 6 bases from V and 7 from J; bases not matched to a gene: 11. The CDR3 DNA follows: TGTGCCAGCAGTCGCGACAGGGGGCGGTCGTTCGGGGAGCTGTTTTTT. Its protein is CASSRDRGRSFGELFF. The full variable domain, completed using reference TRBV11-2 and TRBJ2-2, is EAGVAQSPRYKIIEKRQSVAFWCNPISGHATLYWYQQILGQGPKLLIQFQNNGVVDDSQLPKDRFSAERLKGVDSTLKIQPAKLEDSAVYLCASSRDRGRSFGELFFGEGSRLTVL.

In this sample, this clonotype turned up a few times. This chain links TRBV5-1 with TRBJ2-1; no firm D call. The CDR3 consists of 13 residues. With 3 bases removed from V and 9 bases from J, the gap between germline ends came to 13 bases. Looked up from germline, CDR1 is SGHRS and CDR2 is YFSETQ. CDR3 region: CASSSTGGPEQFF. CDR3 bases: TGCGCCAGCAGCTCGACCGGTGGGCCTGAGCAGTTCTTC.

Only one count was recorded for this clonotype. The CDR3 loop is CASSQEGLARTGELFF. DNA for the CDR3: TGCGCCAGCAGCCAAGAGGGACTAGCGAGGACCGGGGAGCTGTTTTTT. The rearrangement joins TRBV4-1 to TRBJ2-2, with 10 bases identical to TRBD2. The junction had 3 bases not matched to a gene; V was cut back by 0 bases and J by 5 bases. Germline lookup yields CDR1 MGHRA and CDR2 YSYEKL. CDR3 length equals 16 residues.

This clonotype was found many times. The chain recombines TRBV12-3 or TRBV12-4 with TRBJ2-5, with 7 bases lining up with TRBD1. The CDR3 totals 14 residues. Losses at the gene ends were 6 bases for V and 9 bases for J; bases not matched to a gene: 13. CDR3 nucleotides: TGTGCCAGCAGCCAGACAGGGTCCTTCTCATCCCAGTACTTC. Encoded protein: CASSQTGSFSSQYF.

The chain uses TRBV19 and TRBJ2-2; 8 nucleotides line up with TRBD2. With 3 bases clipped from V and 7 bases from J, the junction kept 7 bases outside the gene matches. CDR3 size: 15 residues. Germline CDR1 reads LNHDA; CDR2 reads SQIVND (reference sequence). Here the CDR3 DNA reads TGTGCCAGTAGTATTAGGAGCGGGAGAGACGGGGAGCTGTTTTTT. Protein: CASSIRSGRDGELFF.

This clonotype was counted many times. V is TRBV19 and J is TRBJ2-7, with D perhaps matching TRBD1 (6 bases). This CDR3 is built from 15 residues. Between the trimmed V and J ends, which lost 4 bases and 9 bases, there was a span of 22 bases. Germline CDR1 and CDR2: LNHDA and SQIVND (reference sequence). CDR3 loop: CASSTVKTGVKGQYF. The CDR3 DNA reads TGTGCCAGTAGTACCGTTAAGACAGGAGTAAAGGGGCAGTACTTC.

This clonotype has at least ten counts. The genes are TRBV28 and TRBJ2-3; TRBD1 matches 7 bases. CDR1 and CDR2 (germline): MDHEN, SYDVKM. Trimming took 6 bases from V and 2 from J; bases not matched to a gene: 14. The CDR3 contains 17 residues. Here the CDR3 reads CASSLPDREYFTDTQYF. The CDR3 DNA reads as TGTGCCAGCAGCCTCCCAGACAGGGAATACTTCACAGATACGCAGTATTTT.

This clonotype was seen repeatedly, ten times or more. J is TRBJ2-5 and V is TRBV20-1; the match to TRBD2 covers 10 bases. The CDR3 sequence is 13 residues long. CDR1 DFQATT and CDR2 SNEGSKA come from the germline V gene (reference sequence). Trimming cost V 4 bases and J 6 bases; bases outside gene matches: 5. This CDR3 is CSATTSGRQTQYF. CDR3 sequence (DNA): TGCAGTGCTACGACTAGCGGGCGGCAGACCCAGTACTTC.

This chain joins TRBV11-2 and TRBJ2-5; D is unresolved. V lost 6 bases to trimming and J lost 3 bases, with 11 bases between them. The CDR3 spans 13 residues. Germline CDR1 and CDR2: SGHAT and FQNNGV. The CDR3 protein is CASSSVSEETQYF. CDR3 coding DNA: TGTGCCAGCAGTTCAGTAAGCGAAGAGACCCAGTACTTC.

As for this clonotype: A much larger clonotype is one base distant, so this may be a read error. V usage is TRBV20-1 and J usage is TRBJ2-3; D is ambiguous. Germline-derived CDR1 and CDR2 are DFQATT and SNEGSKA (reference sequence). The CDR3 is 12 amino acids. CDR3 loop: CSAPLATDAQYF. The CDR3, as DNA: TGCAGTGCTCCGTTAGCAACAGATGCGCAGTATTTT.

The table lists this clonotype with a few counts. The gene calls are TRBV12-5 and TRBJ1-1; D remains ambiguous. Trimming left V 0 bases short and J 2 bases short, with 10 bases between. There are 15 residues in the CDR3. From germline, CDR1 is LGHNT and CDR2 FRNRAP. The CDR3 DNA follows: TGTGCTAGTGGTTTGGTTTTGCGGGGAAACACTGAAGCTTTCTTT. Protein sequence: CASGLVLRGNTEAFF.

This clonotype occurred many times. The chain combines TRBV12-3 or TRBV12-4 with TRBJ2-2, with 8 bases matching TRBD2. This CDR3 has 14 amino acids. Losses at the gene ends were 3 bases for V and 5 bases for J; bases not matched to a gene: 2. The CDR3 loop reads CASSFQRETGELFF. In DNA, the CDR3 is TGTGCCAGCAGTTTCCAGCGGGAGACCGGGGAGCTGTTTTTT.

This clonotype occurred a few times. The chain has TRBV6-1 and TRBJ1-1; D may be TRBD1 (6 bases). The ends were cut back, 4 bases at V and 1 base at J, with 10 bases in the middle. Germline-derived CDR1 and CDR2 are MNHNS and SASEGT. This CDR3 has 14 amino acids. The CDR3 reads CASSVWTENTEAFF. CDR3 in DNA: TGTGCCAGCAGTGTTTGGACAGAGAACACTGAAGCTTTCTTT.

This clonotype came up many times. The chain couples TRBV15 to TRBJ1-5, with D perhaps matching TRBD1 (5 bases). Germline CDR1 and CDR2: LNHNV and YYDKDF (reference sequence). The CDR3 loop spans 13 amino acids. Trimming took 4 bases from V and 7 from J, leaving 11 bases between them. The CDR3 spells CATSMQGGQPQHF. The CDR3 DNA is TGTGCCACCAGCATGCAGGGAGGACAGCCCCAGCATTTT.

The chain recombines TRBV5-1 with TRBJ2-1; 10 bases match TRBD2. Per germline, CDR1 SGHRS and CDR2 YFSETQ. This CDR3 has 17 amino acids. The V and J ends lost 0 bases and 5 bases, in that order; junction bases with no gene match: 8. This chain's CDR3 is CASSLVASGSANNEQFF. The DNA for the CDR3 is TGCGCCAGCAGCTTGGTGGCTAGCGGGAGTGCAAACAATGAGCAGTTCTTC.

This clonotype was detected a few times. V usage is TRBV6-2 or TRBV6-3 and J usage is TRBJ1-2; a possible D gene is TRBD1 (5 bases). V lost 2 bases to trimming and J lost 6 bases, with 13 bases between them. CDR1 MNHEY and CDR2 SVGEGT come from the germline V gene. The CDR3 contains 14 residues. CDR3 amino acids: CASSYLGAYDGYTF. Written as DNA, the CDR3 is TGTGCCAGCAGTTACCTCGGGGCGTATGATGGCTACACCTTC.

The genes are TRBV11-3 and TRBJ2-1, with D perhaps being TRBD1 or TRBD2 (5 bases each). The CDR3 has 13 residues. Germline V CDR1 and CDR2: SGHNT, YENEEA. Trimming took 2 bases from V and 10 from J, leaving 12 bases between them. The CDR3 DNA reads TGTGCCAGCAGCTTACCAGGGACCCCGGAGCAGTTCTTC. Its translation: CASSLPGTPEQFF.

This clonotype was observed at least ten times. V is TRBV7-2 and J is TRBJ2-5; no firm D call. CDR3 length: 14 amino acids. The germline V gene has CDR1 SGHTA and CDR2 FQGNSA. Trimming removed 5 bases at V and 5 bases at J, with 15 bases between. CDR3 nucleotides: TGTGCCAGCAGCCCCACCCCGGAAACGGAGACCCAGTACTTC. It encodes CASSPTPETETQYF.